This is a list of T cell receptor beta chains from one sample in a study of spatial heterogeneity in lung cancer. TCRdb ran MiXCR on the 5' RACE reads and lists one entry per CDR3 protein. The sample lists around 21,000 distinct CDR3 sequences; about 4.9% were seen once. The sample was lung tumor tissue, taken at surgery. These receptors originate from a male donor with early-stage non-small cell lung cancer. Each CDR3 is given with its conserved first and last residue. The order of the fields is D gene, J gene, V gene, CDR3 protein. D genes are given only for firm matches.

.	TRBJ2-1	TRBV2	CASSQGLTEQFF
.	TRBJ1-5	TRBV6-6	CASSYSIGEGNQPQHF
TRBD1	TRBJ1-2	TRBV28	CASGQGVNHYGYTF
.	TRBJ1-5	TRBV7-2	CASSPGGQINQPQHF
.	TRBJ2-5	TRBV6-2/TRBV6-3	CASSYREQETQYF
.	TRBJ2-1	TRBV10-3	CAISAEGAQFF
TRBD1	TRBJ2-2	TRBV20-1	CSAHRDSVLNTGELFF
.	TRBJ2-7	TRBV6-2/TRBV6-3	CASTRQYRYEQYF
.	TRBJ1-1	TRBV20-1	CSQKRGRDEAFF
.	TRBJ2-5	TRBV7-2	CASTELGVTGWETQYF
TRBD1	TRBJ1-6	TRBV12-3/TRBV12-4	CASRPGTANSPLHF
.	TRBJ2-5	TRBV11-2	CASSLEWGLTQETQYF
.	TRBJ2-3	TRBV5-1	CASSPGTDWRDTQYF
.	TRBJ1-3	TRBV11-2	CASTGGLGSGNTIYF
.	TRBJ2-1	TRBV12-3/TRBV12-4	CASRAETYNEQFF
.	TRBJ2-5	TRBV28	CAIGQPQETQYF
.	TRBJ2-7	TRBV6-2/TRBV6-3	CASSPGTTSNEQYF
.	TRBJ2-7	TRBV7-9	CASSDSYSYEQYF
.	TRBJ1-1	TRBV7-8	CASSLAGAEAFF
.	TRBJ2-5	TRBV18	CASSQSIGQGGETQYF
.	TRBJ1-4	TRBV7-9	CASSSTAGFPNEKLFF
TRBD2	TRBJ2-1	TRBV24-1	CATSTSGGQTYNEQFF
TRBD1	TRBJ2-7	TRBV4-3	CASSQDGVGTGAGEQYF
TRBD1	TRBJ2-7	TRBV6-5	CASMAGGLYEQYF
.	TRBJ1-2	TRBV18	CASSPRTEANYGYTF
TRBD1	TRBJ1-1	TRBV6-2/TRBV6-3	CATKRQGSTEAFF
.	TRBJ1-2	TRBV20-1	CSASPPIPAIGYTF
.	TRBJ2-1	TRBV5-1	CASRRDNEQFF
.	TRBJ1-2	TRBV5-1	CASSGTHYGYTF
.	TRBJ1-1	TRBV6-2/TRBV6-3	CASSWGIGTEAFF
TRBD1	TRBJ2-3	TRBV5-1	CASSPRDSATDTQYF
.	TRBJ2-1	TRBV7-2	CASSPDFSYNEQFF
TRBD2	TRBJ2-1	TRBV4-2	CASSHRLAGFNEQFF
.	TRBJ2-5	TRBV5-4	CASSSPARARGETQYF